Listed below are T cell receptor beta chains from one sample, sequenced in a study of blood T cells in healthy people across ages. A single record per CDR3 protein comes from TCRdb applying MiXCR to the 5' RACE reads. The sample consists of roughly 900,000 distinct CDR3 sequences, roughly 26% of them appearing once. Sequences were obtained from blood. Receptors originate from a woman older than 75 in good health. CDR3s include the opening cysteine and the closing phenylalanine or tryptophan. The D gene is left open where the match is weak. Where a row states a size, it is once, few, many or the class of an expanded clone; other rows omit it.

clone_size j_call v_call d_call cdr3_aa cdr3_nt
NA TRBJ2-7 TRBV29-1 NA CSVGGGRPYEQYF TGCAGCGTTGGAGGGGGAAGACCCTACGAGCAGTACTTC
NA TRBJ2-5 TRBV27 NA CASSSTGRRTGRRETQYF TGTGCCAGCAGTTCCACGGGACGGCGGACGGGTCGGAGGGAGACCCAGTACTTC
NA TRBJ2-7 TRBV5-1 NA CASSLGRDFSSYEQYF TGCGCCAGCAGCTTGGGTCGTGATTTTAGCTCCTACGAGCAGTACTTC
few TRBJ1-2 TRBV24-1 NA CATSDLPNGYGYTF TGTGCCACCAGTGATTTGCCGAATGGCTATGGCTACACCTTC
NA TRBJ2-2 TRBV7-9 NA CASRGIGGQTGELFF TGTGCCAGCAGGGGCATCGGGGGGCAGACCGGGGAGCTGTTTTTT
many TRBJ2-5 TRBV7-2 TRBD2 CASSFRWGGQETQYF TGTGCCAGCAGCTTTCGGTGGGGGGGACAAGAGACCCAGTACTTC
few TRBJ1-3 TRBV11-2 TRBD1 CASSPSGQPRNTIYF TGTGCCAGCAGCCCTTCGGGACAGCCAAGAAACACCATATATTTT
many TRBJ1-2 TRBV5-1 NA CASRKSAYNYGYTF TGCGCCAGCAGGAAGTCGGCTTATAACTATGGCTACACCTTC
NA TRBJ2-1 TRBV3-1 NA CASSRLGAGDEQFF TGTGCCAGCAGTCGACTGGGGGCGGGCGATGAGCAGTTCTTC
many TRBJ2-1 TRBV5-6 NA CASSLEVGKEFF TGTGCCAGCAGCTTGGAGGTCGGAAAGGAGTTCTTC
NA TRBJ2-5 TRBV11-2 TRBD1 CASSLLSVGQGIAETQYF TGTGCCAGCAGCTTATTGAGTGTGGGACAGGGGATCGCGGAGACCCAGTACTTC
NA TRBJ2-1 TRBV6-2/TRBV6-3 NA CASRSTGFGVSFF TGTGCCAGCAGGTCAACAGGGTTCGGCGTCTCGTTCTTC
NA TRBJ2-7 TRBV20-1 NA CCALGTPFYEQYF TGCTGTGCTTTGGGGACACCTTTCTACGAGCAGTACTTC
many TRBJ2-3 TRBV9 NA CASSGRWSDTQYF TGTGCCAGCAGCGGTAGATGGTCAGATACGCAGTATTTT
NA TRBJ1-1 TRBV7-2 NA CASSLSRGGTEAFF TGTGCCAGCAGCCTTTCAAGAGGTGGCACTGAAGCTTTCTTT
NA TRBJ1-4 TRBV6-4 TRBD1 CASHPKDRFYEKLFF TGTGCCAGCCATCCCAAGGACAGGTTTTACGAAAAACTGTTTTTT
many TRBJ2-7 TRBV28 TRBD1 CASGDSPTYEQYF TGTGCCAGCGGGGACAGCCCGACGTACGAGCAGTACTTC
many TRBJ2-5 TRBV19 TRBD2 CASRPPGTSGKETQYF TGTGCCAGTAGACCCCCGGGGACTAGCGGAAAAGAGACCCAGTACTTC
NA TRBJ1-2 TRBV3-1 TRBD1 CASSQRQGNGYTF TGTGCCAGCAGCCAAAGACAGGGGAATGGCTACACCTTC
NA TRBJ1-2 TRBV4-2 NA CASSQSEIPNYGYTF TGTGCCAGCAGCCAATCTGAAATCCCCAACTATGGCTACACCTTC
many TRBJ1-2 TRBV10-3 NA CAISGVQGRVDYGYTF TGTGCCATCAGTGGAGTACAGGGTAGGGTAGACTATGGCTACACCTTC
NA TRBJ2-2 TRBV9 NA CASSVLGQNTGELFF TGTGCCAGCAGCGTATTGGGACAGAACACCGGGGAGCTGTTTTTT
NA TRBJ1-4 TRBV30 NA CAWRQNLRNEKLFF TGTGCCTGGAGGCAGAATTTACGTAATGAAAAACTGTTTTTT
many TRBJ1-4 TRBV28 NA CASSFSEEKLFF TGTGCCAGCAGTTTCTCAGAGGAAAAACTGTTTTTT
NA TRBJ1-6 TRBV7-2 NA CASSLGSSTNSPLHF TGTGCCAGCAGCCTAGGGTCTTCGACCAATTCACCCCTCCACTTT
few TRBJ1-6 TRBV3-1 NA CASSQEGPSSPLHF TGTGCCAGCAGCCAAGAGGGTCCATCTTCACCCCTCCACTTT
few TRBJ2-3 TRBV28 TRBD2 CASTLKKRGGNTQYF TGTGCCAGCACCTTGAAGAAGCGGGGGGGTAATACGCAGTATTTT
NA TRBJ2-2 TRBV20-1 NA CSASRAATNAGELFF TGCAGTGCTAGCAGAGCGGCCACGAACGCCGGGGAGCTGTTTTTT
many TRBJ2-1 TRBV19 TRBD1 CASRPGQGNNEQFF TGTGCCAGTAGGCCGGGACAGGGTAACAATGAGCAGTTCTTC
NA TRBJ2-7 TRBV6-5 NA CASSYSGKKYF TGTGCCAGCAGTTACTCAGGGAAGAAGTACTTC
NA TRBJ1-1 TRBV15 NA CATSRPSGDTEAFF TGTGCCACCAGCCGGCCCTCAGGGGACACTGAAGCTTTCTTT
once TRBJ2-1 TRBV20-1 TRBD2 CSASDPGTSGDYNEQFF TGCAGTGCTAGTGACCCCGGGACTAGCGGGGACTACAATGAGCAGTTCTTC
NA TRBJ2-6 TRBV21-1 NA CASTPQSGTF TGTGCCAGCACTCCTCAATCCGGGACTTTC
NA TRBJ2-1 TRBV12-3/TRBV12-4 TRBD2 CAGSFQRGPGNEQFF TGTGCCGGCAGTTTTCAGCGGGGGCCAGGCAACGAGCAGTTCTTC
NA TRBJ1-1 TRBV6-5 TRBD1 CASSGGQGVTEAFF TGTGCCAGCAGTGGGGGACAGGGTGTGACTGAAGCTTTCTTT
NA TRBJ1-1 TRBV3-1 NA CAGSQDPRGRMNTEAFF TGTGCCGGCAGCCAAGACCCCCGAGGACGGATGAACACTGAAGCTTTCTTT
NA TRBJ2-3 TRBV6-1 TRBD2 CASGEGVLAGAGTDTQYF TGTGCCAGCGGTGAAGGGGTATTAGCGGGGGCCGGCACAGATACGCAGTATTTT
many TRBJ2-7 TRBV7-2 TRBD2 CASSSGAGSYEQYF TGTGCCAGCAGCTCGGGAGCGGGGTCCTACGAGCAGTACTTC
few TRBJ2-5 TRBV7-2 TRBD2 CASAARRGGGETQYF TGTGCCAGCGCTGCCCGGCGGGGGGGCGGGGAGACCCAGTACTTC
NA TRBJ1-6 TRBV7-9 NA CASSSTKISDNSPLHF TGTGCCAGCAGCTCAACCAAGATCTCTGACAATTCACCCCTCCACTTT
NA TRBJ2-6 TRBV9 NA CASSVWDASSGANVLTF TGTGCCAGCAGCGTATGGGACGCCTCGAGCGGGGCCAACGTCCTGACTTTC
many TRBJ1-6 TRBV9 NA CASSVYGSPLHF TGTGCCAGCAGCGTATACGGATCACCCCTCCACTTT